The present entry profiles one T cell receptor beta chain with its context. Its antigen remains undetermined. No quality values exist for individual bases; no much larger clone is one base distant. cDNA synthesis used template-switch 5'RACE with a primer carrying a 10-nucleotide random unique molecular identifier tagging each TCR transcript. Every sequencing run yielded over 180 million TCR-beta sequences covering 15-18 subjects. The RNeasy kit was used for extraction of total RNA. The KAPA Real-time Library Amplification kit was used to amplify TCR-beta VDJ regions with primers for the TCR constant region and the 5'RACE anchor. Sample indexes and Illumina adaptors were added in a first PCR, and a second PCR then increased library yield. The roughly 650 bp TCR product was size-selected on a 2% E-gel SizeSelection system after Ampure bead purification. Library quality was checked on a Bioanalyzer, concentration was measured with Qubit, and libraries were quantified with the Kapa Library Quantification kit before pooling. Paired-end 2 x 150 bp sequencing of the libraries was performed on an Illumina HiSeq 2500. To increase sequence diversity, roughly 24-32% phiX was spiked into each library pool. Concerning the study's data processing: Quality-filtered reads were processed with the UMI-based MiGEC pipeline, which removed over 80% of raw TCR sequences during error correction. IMGT germline references were used for alignment of VDJ genes, and clonotypes were defined by a unique CDR3 amino acid sequence together with V-J genes. Clonal expansion, Shannon diversity and CDR3 relatedness were evaluated with VDJtools (CalcPairwiseDistances, ClusterSamples), while phylogenetic trees were built in CLCbio workbench. Clones with at least 8 unique UMIs were defined as expanded, with this threshold being based on coefficient-of-variation modelling across technical triplicates. TCRdb cleaned the public reads at Q25 with fastp, built clones with MiXCR and kept in-frame beta chains. Every CDR3 protein is listed once, alongside the most common genes and DNA of its rows. TCRdb, not the original authors, processed these V and J calls. This sample lists some 28,000 distinct CDR3 sequences; roughly a quarter were detected once. Clones ranked in the top ten supply about 27% of the sample.

V is reduced by 7 bases and J by 3 bases, leaving a spacing of 7 bases between them. Including the terminal cysteine and phenylalanine, the CDR3 comprises 11 residues. The DNA shown is the 33-base CDR3, in frame from base 1. The germline V gene supplies CDR1 SQVTM and CDR2 ANQGSEA. TCR libraries for sorted subsets were made from roughly 950,000 sorted CD4+ or CD8+ T cells. Peripheral blood underwent Ficoll-Hypaque density gradient centrifugation to isolate PBMCs, which were then cryopreserved in liquid nitrogen. Paired sorted CD4+ and CD8+ subsets came from healthy controls, HAM/TSP patients and MS patients. These data originate in a study of neurological immune-mediated disorders (dated 2019 in TCRdb). With respect to the entire study: The study compared peripheral blood TCR-beta repertoires of HTLV-I-associated myelopathy (HAM/TSP) patients, multiple sclerosis patients and healthy controls using UMI-based sequencing. The 95 to 120 TCR-beta libraries covered PBMC samples along with longitudinal samples, technical triplicates, and paired sorted CD4+ and CD8+ T-cell subsets. The cohort comprised 68 subjects: approximately 15 HAM/TSP patients, some 34 multiple sclerosis patients and around 20 healthy controls.

Overall results and qualifications from the work: The highest TCR clonal expansion was observed in HAM/TSP patients, whereas the lowest was observed in MS patients, even when compared with healthy controls. No identical CDR3 amino acid sequences were shared among expanded clones across subjects, suggesting private TCR-beta repertoires in all groups.

Sequencing was carried out using CD4+ T cells from blood. This receptor was obtained from a man over 45 with HTLV-1-associated myelopathy (HAM/TSP). The rearranged segments are TRBV29-1 and TRBJ1-3, with the D gene call left open. The CDR3 reads CSAEGGNTIYF. The nucleotide sequence is given as TGCAGCGCCGAGGGTGGAAACACCATATATTTT.